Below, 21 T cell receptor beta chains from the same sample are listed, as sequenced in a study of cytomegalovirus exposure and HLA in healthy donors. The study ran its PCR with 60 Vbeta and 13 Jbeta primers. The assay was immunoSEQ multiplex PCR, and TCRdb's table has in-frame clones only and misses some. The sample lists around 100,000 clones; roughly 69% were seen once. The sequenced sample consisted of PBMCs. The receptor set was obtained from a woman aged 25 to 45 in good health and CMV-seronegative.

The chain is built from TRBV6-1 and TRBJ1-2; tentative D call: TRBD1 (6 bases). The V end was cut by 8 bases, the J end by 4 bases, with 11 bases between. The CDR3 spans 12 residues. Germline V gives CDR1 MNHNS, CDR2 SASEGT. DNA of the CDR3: TGTGCCAGCGGGGGGGCAGGCTATGGCTACACCTTC. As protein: CASGGAGYGYTF.

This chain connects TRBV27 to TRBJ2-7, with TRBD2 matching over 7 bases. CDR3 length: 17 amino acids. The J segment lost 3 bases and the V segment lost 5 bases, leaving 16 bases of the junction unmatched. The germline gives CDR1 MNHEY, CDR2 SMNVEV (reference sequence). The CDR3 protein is CASSPRRGGSFDYEQYF. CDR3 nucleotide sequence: TGTGCCAGCAGTCCTAGGCGCGGCGGGAGCTTTGACTACGAGCAGTACTTC.

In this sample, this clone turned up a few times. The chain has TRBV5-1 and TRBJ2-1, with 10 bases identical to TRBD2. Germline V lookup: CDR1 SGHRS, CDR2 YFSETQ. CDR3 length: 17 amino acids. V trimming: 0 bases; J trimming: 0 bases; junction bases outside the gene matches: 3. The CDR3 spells CASSLGASGSSYNEQFF. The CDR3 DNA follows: TGCGCCAGCAGCTTGGGGGCTAGCGGGAGCTCCTACAATGAGCAGTTCTTC.

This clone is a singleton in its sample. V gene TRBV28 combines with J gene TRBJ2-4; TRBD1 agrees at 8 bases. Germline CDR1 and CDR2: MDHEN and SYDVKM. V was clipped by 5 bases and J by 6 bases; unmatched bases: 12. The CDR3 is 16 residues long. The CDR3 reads CASSHPFQGAVNIQYF. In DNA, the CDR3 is TGTGCCAGCAGTCACCCATTCCAGGGGGCGGTAAACATTCAGTACTTC.

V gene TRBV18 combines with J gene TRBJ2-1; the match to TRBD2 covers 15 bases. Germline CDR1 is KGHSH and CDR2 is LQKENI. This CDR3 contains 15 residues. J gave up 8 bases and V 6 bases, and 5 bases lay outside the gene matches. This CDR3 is CASSGLAGGLDEQFF. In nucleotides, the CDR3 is TGTGCCAGCTCGGGACTAGCGGGAGGATTGGATGAGCAGTTCTTC.

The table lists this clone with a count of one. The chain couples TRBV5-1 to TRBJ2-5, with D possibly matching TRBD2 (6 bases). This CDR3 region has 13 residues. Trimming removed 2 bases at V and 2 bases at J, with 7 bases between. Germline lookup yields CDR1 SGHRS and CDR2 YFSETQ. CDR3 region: CASSFAGQETQYF. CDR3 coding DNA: TGCGCCAGCAGCTTCGCGGGGCAAGAGACCCAGTACTTC. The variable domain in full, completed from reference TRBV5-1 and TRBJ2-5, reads KAGVTQTPRYLIKTRGQQVTLSCSPISGHRSVSWYQQTPGQGLQFLFEYFSETQRNKGNFPGRFSGRQFSNSRSEMNVSTLELGDSALYLCASSFAGQETQYFGPGTRLLVL.

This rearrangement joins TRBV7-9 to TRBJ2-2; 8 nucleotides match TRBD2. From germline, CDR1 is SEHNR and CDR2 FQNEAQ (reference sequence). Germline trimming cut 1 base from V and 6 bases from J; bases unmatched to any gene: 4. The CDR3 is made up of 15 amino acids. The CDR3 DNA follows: TGTGCCAGCAGCTTAGTCTTAGCGGGACCCGGGGAGCTGTTTTTT. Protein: CASSLVLAGPGELFF.

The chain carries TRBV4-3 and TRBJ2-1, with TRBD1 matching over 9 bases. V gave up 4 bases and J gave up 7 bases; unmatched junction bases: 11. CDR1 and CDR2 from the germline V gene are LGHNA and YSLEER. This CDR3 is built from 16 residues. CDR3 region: CASSRGIGTGLNEQFF. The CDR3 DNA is TGCGCCAGCAGCCGCGGCATAGGGACAGGGCTGAATGAGCAGTTCTTC.

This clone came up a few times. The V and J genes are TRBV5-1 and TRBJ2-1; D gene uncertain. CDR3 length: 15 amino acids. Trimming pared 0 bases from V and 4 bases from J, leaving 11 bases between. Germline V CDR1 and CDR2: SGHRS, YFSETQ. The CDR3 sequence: CASSLVGSDYNEQFF. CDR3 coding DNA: TGCGCCAGCAGCTTGGTCGGGTCGGATTACAATGAGCAGTTCTTC.

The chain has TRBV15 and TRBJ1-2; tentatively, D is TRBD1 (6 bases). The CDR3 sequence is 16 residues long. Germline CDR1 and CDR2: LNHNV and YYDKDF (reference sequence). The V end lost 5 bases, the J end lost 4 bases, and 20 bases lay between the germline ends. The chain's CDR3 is CATSQPPQGTSYGYTF. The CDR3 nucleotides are TGTGCCACCAGCCAACCTCCCCAGGGGACTAGCTATGGCTACACCTTC.

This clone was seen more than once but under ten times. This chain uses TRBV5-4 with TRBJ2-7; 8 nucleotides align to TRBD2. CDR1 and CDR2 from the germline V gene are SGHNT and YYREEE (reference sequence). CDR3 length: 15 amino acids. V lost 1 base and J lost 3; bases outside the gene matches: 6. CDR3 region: CASSLRYGGGYEQYF. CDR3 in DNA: TGTGCCAGCAGCTTGCGTTACGGGGGGGGCTACGAGCAGTACTTC.

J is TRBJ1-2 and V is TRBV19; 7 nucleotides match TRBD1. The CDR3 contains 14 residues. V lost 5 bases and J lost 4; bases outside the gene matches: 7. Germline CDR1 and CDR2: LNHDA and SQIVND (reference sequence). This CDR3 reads CASSEPTGVYGYTF. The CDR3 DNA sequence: TGTGCCAGTAGTGAGCCAACAGGGGTCTATGGCTACACCTTC.

The CDR3 reads CASSPADSIYEQYF. CDR3 sequence (DNA): TGTGCCAGCAGCCCAGCGGACAGCATTTACGAGCAGTACTTC. The V and J genes are TRBV9 and TRBJ2-7; weak D call: TRBD1 (6 bases). In germline, CDR1 is SGDLS, CDR2 YYNGEE. V lost 4 bases and J 4 bases, leaving 15 bases between the germline ends. The CDR3 runs to 14 residues. The complete variable domain, with remaining parts taken from reference TRBV9 and TRBJ2-7, reads DSGVTQTPKHLITATGQRVTLRCSPRSGDLSVYWYQQSLDQGLQFLIQYYNGEERAKGNILERFSAQQFPDLHSELNLSSLELGDSALYFCASSPADSIYEQYFGPGTRLTVT.

The CDR3 DNA sequence: TGTGCCAGCCGGGGGACAGGGAGCCGCGAGCAGTTCTTC. Translated, it gives CASRGTGSREQFF. The chain is built from TRBV2 and TRBJ2-1; TRBD1 matches 9 bases. From germline, CDR1 is SNHLY and CDR2 FYNNEI. This CDR3 has 13 amino acids. The V gene end was trimmed by 8 bases and the J gene end by 10 bases; junction bases not matched to a gene: 9.

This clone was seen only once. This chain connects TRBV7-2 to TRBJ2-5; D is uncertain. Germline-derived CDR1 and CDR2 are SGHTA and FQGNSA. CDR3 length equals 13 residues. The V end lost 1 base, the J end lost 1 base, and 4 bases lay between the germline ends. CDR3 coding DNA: TGTGCCAGCAGCTTAGGGCCCCAAGAGACCCAGTACTTC. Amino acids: CASSLGPQETQYF.

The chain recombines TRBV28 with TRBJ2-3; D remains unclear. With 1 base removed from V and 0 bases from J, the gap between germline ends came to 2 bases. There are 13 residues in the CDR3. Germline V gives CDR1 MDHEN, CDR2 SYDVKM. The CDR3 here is CASSLLSTDTQYF. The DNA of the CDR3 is TGTGCCAGCAGTTTATTAAGCACAGATACGCAGTATTTT.

CDR3 sequence reads: CASSLSRGSNYEQYF. CDR3 sequence (DNA): TGTGCCAGCAGTTTATCTCGGGGGTCTAACTACGAGCAGTACTTC. The V gene is TRBV27, the J gene TRBJ2-7; D perhaps matches TRBD2 (6 bases). The germline CDR1 and CDR2 sequences are MNHEY and SMNVEV (reference sequence). V dropped 0 bases and J dropped 3 bases, with 12 bases sitting between them. The length of the CDR3 is 15 residues.

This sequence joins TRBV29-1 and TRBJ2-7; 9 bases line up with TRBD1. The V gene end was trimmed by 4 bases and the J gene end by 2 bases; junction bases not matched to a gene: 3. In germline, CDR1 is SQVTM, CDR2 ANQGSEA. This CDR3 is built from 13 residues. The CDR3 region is CSVVDRGTYEQYF. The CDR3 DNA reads TGCAGCGTTGTAGACAGGGGGACCTACGAGCAGTACTTC.

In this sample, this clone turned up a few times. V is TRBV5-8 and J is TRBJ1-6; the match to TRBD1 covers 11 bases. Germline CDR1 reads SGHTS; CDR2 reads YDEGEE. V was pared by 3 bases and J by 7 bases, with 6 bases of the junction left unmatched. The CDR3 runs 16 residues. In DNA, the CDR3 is TGTGCCAGCAGCTCACGACGGACAGGGGGCAATTCACCCCTCCACTTT. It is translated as CASSSRRTGGNSPLHF.

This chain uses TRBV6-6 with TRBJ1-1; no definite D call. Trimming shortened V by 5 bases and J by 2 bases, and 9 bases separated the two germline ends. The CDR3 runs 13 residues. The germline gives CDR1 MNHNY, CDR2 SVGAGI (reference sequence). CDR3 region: CASSDTGNTEAFF. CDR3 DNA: TGTGCCAGCAGTGACACGGGAAACACTGAAGCTTTCTTT.

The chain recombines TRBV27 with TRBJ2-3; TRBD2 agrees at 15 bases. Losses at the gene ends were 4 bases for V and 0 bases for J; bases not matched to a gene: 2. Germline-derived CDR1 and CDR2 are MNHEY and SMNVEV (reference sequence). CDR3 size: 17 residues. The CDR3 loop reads CASSSGTSGGSTDTQYF. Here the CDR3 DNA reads TGTGCCAGCAGTTCCGGGACTAGCGGGGGGAGCACAGATACGCAGTATTTT.